The present T cell receptor beta chain was sequenced within a study of beta chain features in type 1 diabetes. Broader study findings: Fewer insertions but more deletions were seen at VDJ junctions in type 1 diabetes patients. Overrepresentation of cells with high TCR expression could result from cDNA sequencing.

Of the isolated RNA, all was reverse transcribed, and so the sequenced material was expressed TCRB transcripts. TCRdb keeps only in-frame clones here, not all; method: immunoSEQ multiplex PCR. This repertoire shows about 60,000 clones, roughly three fifths found once; its top ten account for roughly 2%. Over 95% purity was reached by all sorted populations. This clone has only a few counts. Its specificity is not known. The CDR3 extends over 15 amino acids. With 6 bases removed from V and 3 bases from J, the gap between germline ends came to 18 bases. Germline V gene lookup returns CDR1 MNHNY and CDR2 SVGAGI (reference sequence).

Sample: Tregs from blood. The V call is TRBV6-6, the J call TRBJ2-7; D might be TRBD1 (5 bases). This clonotype was sampled from a woman under 30 in good health. CDR3 sequence (DNA): TGTGCCAGCAGCCCCCGGACGCAGGGCAACTACGAGCAGTACTTC. Residues: CASSPRTQGNYEQYF.